Given below is one TCR beta chain in context. The antigen is undetermined. This record belongs to a study of T cells expressing NK-cell markers. Study-wide context: Underlying the TCR beta repertoires were sorted CD3+CD56+NKG2C+, CD3+CD56+NKG2C- and CD3+CD56-NKG2C+ T cells. The eight sequenced donors comprised seven who were HCMV-seropositive and one who was seronegative. Broader study findings: The study left the HCMV specificity of expanded NKG2C+ T cell clones unresolved.

As the method of synthesis, 5'RACE template switching with UMIs yielded TCR beta cDNA. TCRdb re-called the 5' RACE reads; every CDR3 protein appears as one record, without DNA. The sample spans about 150,000 distinct CDR3 sequences; the ten largest clones claim roughly 35%. In germline, CDR1 is SGHRS, CDR2 YFSETQ. CDR3 length equals 17 residues. V usage is TRBV5-1 and J usage is TRBJ2-7; TCRdb gives TRBD1 as the D gene, but with no DNA this cannot be confirmed. The sample consisted of blood T cells: a sorted CD56 or NKG2C T cell subset, CD4+ or CD8+ T cells, or bulk PBMC T cells (not recorded which). This clonotype was sampled from a woman between 45 and 60 years old in good health. CDR3 residues: CASSLADSGQGFYEQYF.